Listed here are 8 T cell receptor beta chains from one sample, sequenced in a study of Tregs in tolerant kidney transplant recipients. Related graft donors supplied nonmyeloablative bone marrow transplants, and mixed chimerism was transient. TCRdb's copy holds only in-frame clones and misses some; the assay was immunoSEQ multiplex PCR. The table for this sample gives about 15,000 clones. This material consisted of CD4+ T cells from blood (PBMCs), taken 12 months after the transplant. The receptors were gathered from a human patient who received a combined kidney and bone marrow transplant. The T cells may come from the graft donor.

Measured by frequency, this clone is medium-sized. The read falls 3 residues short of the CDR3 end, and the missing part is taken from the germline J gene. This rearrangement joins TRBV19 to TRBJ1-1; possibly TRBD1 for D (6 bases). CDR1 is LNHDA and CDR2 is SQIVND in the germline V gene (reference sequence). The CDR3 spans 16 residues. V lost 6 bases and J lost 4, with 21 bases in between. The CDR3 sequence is CASSIPGRGRTTEAFF. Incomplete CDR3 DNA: TGTGCCAGTAGCATCCCAGGCAGGGGAAGGACCACTGAA.

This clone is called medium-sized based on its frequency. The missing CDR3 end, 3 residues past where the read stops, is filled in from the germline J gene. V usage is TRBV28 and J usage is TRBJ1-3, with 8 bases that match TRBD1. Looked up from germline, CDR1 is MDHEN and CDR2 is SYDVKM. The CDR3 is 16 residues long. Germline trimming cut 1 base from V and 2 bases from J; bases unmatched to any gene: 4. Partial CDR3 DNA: TGTGCCAGCAGTTTATCCCAGGGGGCGCCTGGAAACACC. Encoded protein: CASSLSQGAPGNT. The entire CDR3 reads CASSLSQGAPGNTIYF.

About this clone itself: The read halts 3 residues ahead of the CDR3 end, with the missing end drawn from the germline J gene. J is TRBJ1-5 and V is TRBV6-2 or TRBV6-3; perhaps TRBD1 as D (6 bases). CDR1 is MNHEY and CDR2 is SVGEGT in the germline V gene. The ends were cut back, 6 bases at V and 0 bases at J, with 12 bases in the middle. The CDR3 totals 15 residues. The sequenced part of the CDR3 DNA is TGTGCCAGCAGGGGACAAACATATAGCAATCAGCCC. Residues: CASRGQTYSNQP. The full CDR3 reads CASRGQTYSNQPQHF.

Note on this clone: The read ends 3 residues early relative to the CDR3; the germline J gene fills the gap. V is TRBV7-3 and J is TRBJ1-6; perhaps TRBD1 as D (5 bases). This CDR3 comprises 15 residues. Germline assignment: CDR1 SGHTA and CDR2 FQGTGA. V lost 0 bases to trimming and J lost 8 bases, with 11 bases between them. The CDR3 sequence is CASSLTGIRDSPLHF. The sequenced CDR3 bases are TGTGCCAGCAGCTTAACCGGGATCAGGGATTCACCC.

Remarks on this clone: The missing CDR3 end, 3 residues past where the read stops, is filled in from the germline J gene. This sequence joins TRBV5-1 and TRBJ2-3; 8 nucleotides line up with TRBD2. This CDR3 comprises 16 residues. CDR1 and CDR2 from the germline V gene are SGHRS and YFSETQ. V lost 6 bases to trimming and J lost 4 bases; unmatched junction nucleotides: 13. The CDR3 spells CASIEGLDWLSDTQYF. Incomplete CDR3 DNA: TGCGCCAGCATAGAGGGACTAGATTGGTTGTCAGATACG.

CDR3 DNA, as far as it was read: TGCAGTGCTAGCTCAAGGAGGCGAAGGGCCTACGAG. Translation: CSASSRRRRAYE. The whole CDR3 sequence reads CSASSRRRRAYEQYF. The chain joins TRBV20-1 to TRBJ2-7, with D possibly being TRBD2 (5 bases). The read halts 3 residues ahead of the CDR3 end, with the missing end drawn from the germline J gene. The germline V gene has CDR1 DFQATT and CDR2 SNEGSKA (reference sequence). The germline V and J ends were trimmed by 3 bases and 2 bases, with 17 bases remaining between them. The CDR3 has 15 amino acids.

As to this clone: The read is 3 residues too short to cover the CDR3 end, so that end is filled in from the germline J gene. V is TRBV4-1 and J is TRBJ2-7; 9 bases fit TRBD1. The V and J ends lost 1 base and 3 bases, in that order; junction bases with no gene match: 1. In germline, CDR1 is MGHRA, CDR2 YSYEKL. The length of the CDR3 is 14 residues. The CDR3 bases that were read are TGCGCCAGCAGCCAAGCGGGACAGGGCTACGAG. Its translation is CASSQAGQGYE. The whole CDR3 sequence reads CASSQAGQGYEQYF.

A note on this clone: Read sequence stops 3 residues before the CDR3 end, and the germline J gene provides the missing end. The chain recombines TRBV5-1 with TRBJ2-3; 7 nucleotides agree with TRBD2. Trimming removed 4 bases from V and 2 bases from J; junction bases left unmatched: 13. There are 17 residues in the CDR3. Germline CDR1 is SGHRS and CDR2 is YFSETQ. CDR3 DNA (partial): TGCGCCAGCAGCCCCCGGGTAGCGGGTTATTCCACAGATACG. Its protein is CASSPRVAGYSTDT. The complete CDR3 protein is CASSPRVAGYSTDTQYF.